This T cell receptor (beta chain) was recorded in a study of T cells in Graves' hyperthyroidism and ophthalmopathy. Deletions cut 3 bases from V and 6 bases from J, with 21 bases between. The germline CDR1 and CDR2 sequences are LGHDT and YNNKEL (reference sequence). CDR3 length equals 16 residues. What was amplified from RNA transcripts were TCR beta CDR3 regions. First-round RT-PCR of the TCR CDR3 relied on the HTBI primer set. MiXCR, run by TCRdb on the multiplex PCR reads, gives a single entry per CDR3 protein. The sample consists of about 420,000 distinct CDR3 sequences, 15% to 19% of them appearing once. This clonotype has a count of ten or more.

The sample consisted of blood. The chain is built from TRBV3-1 and TRBJ2-7; either TRBD1 or TRBD2 may fit D (5 bases each). The sequence was collected from a woman in her late teens or twenties with Graves' hyperthyroidism. CDR3 sequence reads: CASSHPVSGTSGEQYF. For the CDR3, the DNA is TGTGCCAGCAGCCACCCCGTGAGTGGGACCTCTGGCGAGCAGTACTTC.